This TCR beta chain was recovered during a study of shared clonotypes between healthy human individuals (dated by TCRdb to 2020 to 2021). For the study in its entirety: The cohort comprised two women and a few men aged 18 to 49 years. Per donor, three plates each were used for CD4 naive and CD4 memory, two for CD8 naive, and one for CD8 memory. To estimate repertoire size and how much clonotype sharing occurs between individuals, the study deeply sequenced the blood TCR repertoires of a handful of healthy adults. Libraries were prepared and TCR repertoires were sequenced by different laboratories using diverse techniques, in order to increase sequencing depth and limit assay-specific biases. Each donor's leukapheresis produced roughly between roughly 0.85 and 9.5 billion PBMCs.

Donors were healthy HIV-negative adults with no recently reported acute infections or vaccinations. Every donor was a Caucasian adult residing in Nashville, Tennessee, USA. CD4+ T cells were enriched by magnetic negative selection; naive cells were then positively selected on CD45RA, and the negative fraction formed the memory subset. Blood was obtained by leukapheresis, after which PBMCs were separated by Ficoll-Histopaque density gradient centrifugation and cryopreserved in liquid nitrogen vapor phase. Purity and quantity of every magnetically sorted T cell population were checked by analytical flow cytometry. From each sorted fraction, genomic DNA was isolated and quantified by UV absorbance on a Nanodrop 2000c. Using the deep immunoSEQ assay, TCR CDR3 regions were amplified from genomic DNA by multiplex PCR. Extracted genomic DNA from each cell subset was distributed evenly across all wells of several immunoSEQ 96-well plates, and each plate was treated as a replicate. For sorted subsets, around 0.2 ug genomic DNA, equal to 25,000 to 35,000 T cell genomes, was loaded into each replicate PCR. Purified libraries were quantified with a Qubit 3.0 fluorometer, sized on a Bioanalyzer 2100, and re-quantified with the KAPA Library Quantification kit. Every immunoSEQ 96-well plate was sequenced on a dedicated single-read 150-cycle Illumina NextSeq 550 flow cell. In the source study's methods: The immunoSEQ output contained only junctional sequences without quality scores, so filtering could not match that applied to full-length reads. To assign V/J genes and CDR3, sequences were annotated against IMGT germline references using PyIR, a Python wrapper for IgBLAST v1.9. Any read was removed if the V/J assignment was weak (E-value above 1e-6), the CDR3 was missing, or the read contained stop codons, out-of-frame junctions, or ambiguous translated residues. V3J clonotypes were defined as sequences sharing an identical inferred V gene, J gene, and CDR3 amino acid sequence. The percentage overlap between two repertoires was calculated by dividing the number of shared unique clonotypes by the size of the smaller repertoire. Richness of each repertoire was evaluated using RTK rarefaction, the Chao1 estimator, and Recon v2.1 estimates of unobserved clonotypes. Generation probabilities were computed with OLGA for all TCRbeta clonotypes obtained by the gDNA method from four donors. The source is immuneACCESS, and TCRdb retained only in-frame sequences with V and J called. Part of the clones is not carried over; for the studies checked, unresolved V genes explain less than half of this, and the remainder is unexplained. V, J and clone size are taken as reported in that table, and D and trimming were inferred from the DNA itself. This sample lists millions of clones; 85% to 95% were detected once. Together, the top ten hold 0.13% of the sample.

CDR1 and CDR2 were assigned from the germline V gene as SGHRS and YFSETQ. Measured from the cysteine to the phenylalanine, the CDR3 is 14 residues long. The read is trimmed to its CDR3 DNA, 42 bases read in frame from base 1. The full study reports these points: Rarefaction of sorted-subset datasets indicated incomplete sequencing despite the large sequencing depth. The genetic and exposure-history diversity represented was limited by the small number of donors. Estimated clonotype richness was generally larger for naive than for memory subsets. Sampling was restricted to blood, and TCR repertoires in tissue are likely to differ from TCR repertoires in blood. When a handful of donors were compared, the shared fraction of clonotypes was about 5.5% for naive CD4, roughly 3.4% for naive CD8, 2% to 2.5% for memory CD4, and 0.35% to 0.5% for memory CD8. Higher generation probabilities were observed for clonotypes shared by all four sorted-subset donors than for non-shared clonotypes. Based on pairwise subsampling, the degree of clonotype sharing among donors was expected to be affected by sequencing depth.

For this clone: No antigen is known for it. One end of the junction is discordant with germline, which a read error may explain.

This TCR was sampled from a man younger than 35 in good health. Sequencing was done on a sample of naive CD4+ T cells sorted from blood. In light of the paper, this sample's cell subset or site label describes: CD45RA+ positively selected. The chain is made from TRBV5-1 and TRBJ2-1; the D gene assignment is ambiguous. At the DNA level, the sequence is TGCGCCAGCAGCCTCCCTGCCTCCCACAATGAGCAGTTCTTC. This codes for CASSLPASHNEQFF.